This T cell receptor (beta chain) was sequenced for a study of shared clonotypes between healthy human individuals. Per germline, CDR1 SNHLY and CDR2 FYNNEI. Trimming removed 8 bases from V and 8 bases from J, with 13 bases in between. The CDR3 sequence is 12 residues long. Only in-frame clones appear in the TCRdb table, and some are missing; sequencing was by immunoSEQ multiplex PCR. This table holds some 1,400,000 clones, roughly 95% found once. Material: naive CD4+ T cells sorted from blood. Subset noted: CD45RA+ positively selected. This sequence was found in a man aged 30 to 39 in good health. The chain links TRBV2 to TRBJ2-1; D could derive from TRBD1 or TRBD2 (5 bases each). The CDR3 nucleotides read TGTGCCAGCGGAGGTGGGGCGGATGAGCAGTTCTTC. Amino acids: CASGGGADEQFF.